Below, 4 T cell receptor beta chains from the same sample are listed, as sequenced in a study of CD8+CD57+ T cells in acquired aplastic anemia. Genomic DNA was employed as the template in profiling TCR beta VDJ and CDR3. MiXCR was run by TCRdb on the reads, yielding one entry per CDR3 protein. Altogether around 130,000 distinct CDR3 sequences are present, approximately 61% being singletons, with the ten largest covering roughly 28%. Patients picked for sequencing had shown CD8+CD57+ cell expansion detected by flow cytometry. Input material: sorted CD4+, CD8+, or CD8+CD57+ T cells (not recorded which) from PBMCs. The source of these receptors is a human donor with aplastic anemia.

The chain combines TRBV19 with TRBJ1-2, with a weak D call TRBD1 (5 bases). V lost 5 bases and J 6 bases, leaving 13 bases between the germline ends. Germline CDR1 is LNHDA and CDR2 is SQIVND (reference sequence). The CDR3 runs 13 residues. The CDR3 DNA reads as TGTGCCAGTAGTGAGGCGAAGGGGAATGGCTACACCTTC. Its protein product is CASSEAKGNGYTF.

As concerns this clonotype: The missing conserved phenylalanine or tryptophan at the end of this CDR3 makes a read error likely. The chain's CDR3 is CASSYHRSYEQYL. The DNA of the CDR3 is TGTGCCAGCAGTTACCATCGGAGCTACGAGCAGTACCTC. This chain connects TRBV11-2 to TRBJ2-7; no definite D call. The CDR3 is made up of 13 amino acids. Germline assignment: CDR1 SGHAT and CDR2 FQNNGV. Trimming removed 6 bases at V and 3 bases at J, with 12 bases between.

The rearrangement joins TRBV15 to TRBJ2-7; a possible D gene is TRBD2 (5 bases). This CDR3 contains 15 residues. The V gene lost 4 bases and the J gene lost 1 base, with 14 bases spanning the gap. Germline CDR1 and CDR2: LNHNV and YYDKDF (reference sequence). CDR3 sequence reads: CATSIYGGLSYEQYF. CDR3 nucleotides: TGTGCCACCAGCATATACGGAGGCCTATCCTACGAGCAGTACTTC.

This chain joins TRBV15 and TRBJ2-7, with a weak D call TRBD2 (5 bases). The V and J ends lost 0 bases and 3 bases respectively, with 9 bases between them. There are 14 residues in the CDR3. Germline V gene sequence: CDR1 LNHNV, CDR2 YYDKDF (reference sequence). The chain's CDR3 is CATSRELGDYEQYF. Here the CDR3 DNA reads TGTGCCACCAGCAGAGAACTCGGGGACTACGAGCAGTACTTC.